The 27 T cell receptor beta chains given below trace back to one sample, sequenced in a study of cytomegalovirus exposure and HLA in healthy donors. The PCR used 60 Vbeta and 13 Jbeta primers. TCRdb's copy holds only in-frame clones and misses some; the assay was immunoSEQ multiplex PCR. The table has some 140,000 clones, 76% seen once. Material for sequencing was PBMCs. The receptors here all came from a man aged 40-50 years in good health and CMV-seronegative.

This sequence joins TRBV9 and TRBJ2-3, with 8 bases lining up with TRBD2. The CDR3 extends over 15 amino acids. V lost 2 bases, J lost 6 bases, and 8 bases stayed unmatched. Germline CDR1 and CDR2: SGDLS and YYNGEE. CDR3 loop: CASSVSGGAEDTQYF. CDR3 DNA: TGTGCCAGCAGCGTGTCCGGGGGGGCCGAGGATACGCAGTATTTT. The variable domain in full, completed from reference TRBV9 and TRBJ2-3, reads DSGVTQTPKHLITATGQRVTLRCSPRSGDLSVYWYQQSLDQGLQFLIQYYNGEERAKGNILERFSAQQFPDLHSELNLSSLELGDSALYFCASSVSGGAEDTQYFGPGTRLTVL.

The gene calls are TRBV7-3 and TRBJ2-1, with 7 bases aligning to TRBD1. The J segment lost 5 bases and the V segment lost 5 bases, leaving 3 bases of the junction unmatched. CDR1 is SGHTA, CDR2 FQGTGA, per germline. This CDR3 spans 13 amino acids. CDR3 bases: TGTGCCAGCAGCGTTGGGACAGACAATGAGCAGTTCTTC. Protein product: CASSVGTDNEQFF. Full variable domain (missing parts from reference TRBV7-3 and TRBJ2-1): GAGVSQTPSNKVTEKGKYVELRCDPISGHTALYWYRQSLGQGPEFLIYFQGTGAADDSGLPNDRFFAVRPEGSVSTLKIQRTERGDSAVYLCASSVGTDNEQFFGPGTRLTVL.

The genes are TRBV2 and TRBJ1-2; no clear D gene. Trimming took off 1 base at V and 8 bases at J, with 5 bases between the two ends. CDR3 length equals 11 residues. The germline CDR1 and CDR2 sequences are SNHLY and FYNNEI. The CDR3 region has the DNA TGTGCCAGCAGTGAAGGAGGGGGCTACACCTTC. Protein: CASSEGGGYTF.

This clone appeared once. The chain has TRBV7-9 and TRBJ2-7; 8 bases line up with TRBD2. Germline assignment: CDR1 SEHNR and CDR2 FQNEAQ (reference sequence). J lost 3 bases, V lost 0 bases, and 4 bases had no gene match. CDR3 length equals 15 residues. This CDR3 reads CASSLASAGGYEQYF. The CDR3 nucleotides read TGTGCCAGCAGCTTAGCTTCCGCGGGGGGCTACGAGCAGTACTTC. The variable domain in full, with the rest retrieved from reference TRBV7-9 and TRBJ2-7, is DTGVSQNPRHKITKRGQNVTFRCDPISEHNRLYWYRQTLGQGPEFLTYFQNEAQLEKSRLLSDRFSAERPKGSFSTLEIQRTEQGDSAMYLCASSLASAGGYEQYFGPGTRLTVT.

The chain combines TRBV10-3 with TRBJ2-3, with D possibly being TRBD2 (6 bases). This CDR3 region has 14 residues. V lost 11 bases and J 1 base, leaving 16 bases between the germline ends. Germline loops: CDR1 ENHRY, CDR2 SYGVKD. The CDR3 region is CAVSRGTGTDTQYF. The CDR3 bases are TGTGCCGTCTCCCGGGGGACTGGCACAGATACGCAGTATTTT.

This chain uses TRBV7-9 with TRBJ1-5; 7 bases agree with TRBD1. This CDR3 is 15 amino acids long. In germline, CDR1 is SEHNR, CDR2 FQNEAQ (reference sequence). Germline trimming cut 5 bases from V and 0 bases from J; bases unmatched to any gene: 4. The CDR3 sequence is CASSLDRYSNQPQHF. In nucleotides, the CDR3 is TGTGCCAGCAGCCTGGACAGGTATAGCAATCAGCCCCAGCATTTT. The complete variable domain, with remaining parts taken from reference TRBV7-9 and TRBJ1-5, reads DTGVSQNPRHKITKRGQNVTFRCDPISEHNRLYWYRQTLGQGPEFLTYFQNEAQLEKSRLLSDRFSAERPKGSFSTLEIQRTEQGDSAMYLCASSLDRYSNQPQHFGDGTRLSIL.

The rearrangement uses TRBV7-6 and TRBJ2-7, with D hard to call. This CDR3 is 13 amino acids long. Trimming took off 4 bases at V and 0 bases at J, with 7 bases between the two ends. Germline CDR1 is SGHVS and CDR2 is FNYEAQ. As DNA, the CDR3 is TGTGCCAGCAGCTCAAATCCCTCCTACGAGCAGTACTTC. Its protein is CASSSNPSYEQYF.

In DNA, the CDR3 is TGTGCCAGCAGCGTATCAGGACAGGGCGCCTCCTACGAGCAGTACTTC. It translates to CASSVSGQGASYEQYF. The rearrangement uses TRBV9 and TRBJ2-7, with 8 bases identical to TRBD1. Per germline, CDR1 SGDLS and CDR2 YYNGEE. With V trimmed by 1 base and J by 0 bases, 6 bases remained unmatched. This CDR3 is built from 16 residues.

The chain employs TRBV4-3 and TRBJ2-3; no clear D. Trimming removed 2 bases from V and 3 bases from J, with 9 bases in between. There are 14 residues in the CDR3. CDR1 is LGHNA and CDR2 is YSLEER in the germline V gene. In DNA, the CDR3 is TGCGCCAGCAGCCAACAGTCCCAAACAGATACGCAGTATTTT. This translates into CASSQQSQTDTQYF.

This sequence joins TRBV11-3 and TRBJ2-7; 8 nucleotides agree with TRBD2. CDR1 is SGHNT, CDR2 YENEEA, per germline. The trim removed 5 bases at V and 7 bases at J, leaving 10 bases unmatched. The CDR3 runs to 14 residues. CDR3 protein: CASSHRLGGGEQYF. The CDR3 bases are TGTGCCAGCAGCCACCGTCTGGGCGGGGGGGAGCAGTACTTC.

The rearrangement joins TRBV18 to TRBJ1-1, with D unresolved. CDR1 KGHSH and CDR2 LQKENI come from the germline V gene. The CDR3 covers 15 residues. V was trimmed by 4 bases and J by 4 bases, leaving 16 bases between them. The CDR3 sequence: CASSRKAGVGTEAFF. In nucleotides, the CDR3 is TGTGCCAGCTCACGGAAGGCGGGCGTAGGCACTGAAGCTTTCTTT. The full variable domain, rest sourced from reference TRBV18 and TRBJ1-1, is NAGVMQNPRHLVRRRGQEARLRCSPMKGHSHVYWYRQLPEEGLKFMVYLQKENIIDESGMPKERFSAEFPKEGPSILRIQQVVRGDSAAYFCASSRKAGVGTEAFFGQGTRLTVV.

The genes are TRBV6-6 and TRBJ1-2; TRBD1 might be the D (6 bases). Germline-derived CDR1 and CDR2 are MNHNY and SVGAGI (reference sequence). Deletions cut 6 bases from V and 8 bases from J, with 10 bases between. The CDR3 length is 11 residues. CDR3 region: CASSTGNGYTF. The CDR3 nucleotides are TGTGCCAGCAGCACAGGGAACGGCTACACCTTC.

This chain joins TRBV18 and TRBJ1-2; no reliable D call. V gave up 2 bases and J gave up 0 bases, with 13 bases separating them. CDR3 length equals 16 residues. In germline, CDR1 is KGHSH, CDR2 LQKENI. The CDR3 region is CASSPNSRDSNYGYTF. For the CDR3, the DNA is TGTGCCAGCTCACCAAATTCCCGGGATTCTAACTATGGCTACACCTTC.

This clone was recorded a few times. The CDR3 spells CASYSAGPLYEQYF. Here the CDR3 DNA reads TGTGCCAGCTATTCAGCGGGTCCCCTATACGAGCAGTACTTC. This chain connects TRBV6-5 to TRBJ2-7; D perhaps matches TRBD2 (6 bases). Trimming left V 8 bases short and J 4 bases short, with 18 bases between. The CDR3 has 14 amino acids. Per the germline V gene, CDR1 is MNHEY and CDR2 is SVGAGI.

V and J are TRBV30 and TRBJ1-5, with a tentative D call TRBD1 (6 bases). Trimming left V 0 bases short and J 4 bases short, with 19 bases between. CDR1 and CDR2 from the germline V gene are GTSNPN and SVGIG (reference sequence). The CDR3 runs 17 residues. CDR3 sequence reads: CAWSVNRRARGNQPQHF. As DNA, the CDR3 is TGTGCCTGGAGTGTGAACAGAAGGGCGAGGGGGAATCAGCCCCAGCATTTT.

The chain recombines TRBV11-3 with TRBJ2-7, with D possibly TRBD2 on 5 matching bases. Between the trimmed V and J ends, which lost 5 bases and 2 bases, there was a span of 19 bases. Germline assignment: CDR1 SGHNT and CDR2 YENEEA. The CDR3 loop spans 16 amino acids. Here the CDR3 DNA reads TGTGCCAGCAGCCGACCCGGACTCCCCCAGGCCTACGAGCAGTACTTC. Its translation is CASSRPGLPQAYEQYF.

The V and J genes are TRBV6-5 and TRBJ1-2; no definite D call. The CDR3 loop spans 15 amino acids. Trimming took off 0 bases at V and 3 bases at J, with 11 bases between the two ends. Germline V gene lookup returns CDR1 MNHEY and CDR2 SVGAGI. Written as DNA, the CDR3 is TGTGCCAGCAGTTACTCTGGCGCGAGGGACTATGGCTACACCTTC. Translated, it gives CASSYSGARDYGYTF.

This clone was found a few times. V and J are TRBV18 and TRBJ2-7; TRBD2 aligns across 11 bases. CDR1 and CDR2 from the germline V gene are KGHSH and LQKENI. The CDR3 sequence is 18 residues long. J was trimmed by 2 bases and V by 1 base; bases with no gene match: 10. The CDR3 DNA follows: TGTGCCAGCTCACCACGAGGGCTAGCGGGGGGAGAACCCTACGAGCAGTACTTC. It encodes CASSPRGLAGGEPYEQYF.

The rearrangement links TRBV23-1 to TRBJ2-5; possible D gene TRBD2, 6 bases. TRBV23-1 is known as an ORF, though its function is uncertain. V dropped 2 bases and J dropped 5 bases, with 18 bases sitting between them. The CDR3 covers 16 residues. CDR3 DNA: TGCGCCAGCAGTCAAACCGGGACTTATAAAAGGGAGACCCAGTACTTC. Translation gives CASSQTGTYKRETQYF.

The J gene is TRBJ1-1, the V gene TRBV30; TRBD1 might be the D (5 bases). Germline V gives CDR1 GTSNPN, CDR2 SVGIG (reference sequence). V shed 0 bases and J shed 3 bases, with 8 bases lying between them. The CDR3 contains 13 residues. The CDR3 sequence: CAWSVDRYTEAFF. For the CDR3, the DNA is TGTGCCTGGAGTGTAGACAGATACACTGAAGCTTTCTTT.

This chain connects TRBV4-3 to TRBJ2-1, with D perhaps matching TRBD2 (5 bases). The germline gives CDR1 LGHNA, CDR2 YSLEER. This CDR3 has 15 residues. V shed 1 base and J shed 0 bases, with 7 bases lying between them. The CDR3 DNA follows: TGCGCCAGCAGCCAAGCCGGAGGCTCCTACAATGAGCAGTTCTTC. As protein: CASSQAGGSYNEQFF.

This clone has only one observation. The chain has TRBV30 and TRBJ1-5, with 12 bases fitting TRBD1. V shed 2 bases and J 6 bases; nucleotides not matched to a gene: 5. The CDR3 is 15 residues long. Germline V CDR1 and CDR2: GTSNPN, SVGIG (reference sequence). The CDR3 bases are TGTGCCTGGAGTCAAGAGGGACAGGGGGCTCAGCCCCAGCATTTT. Amino acids: CAWSQEGQGAQPQHF.

This clone was detected only once. The genes are TRBV2 and TRBJ2-7; D not certain. Germline V gene data show CDR1 as SNHLY and CDR2 as FYNNEI. This CDR3 comprises 13 residues. V was pared by 7 bases and J by 3 bases, with 13 bases between. The chain's CDR3 is CASKRDHYYEQYF. The CDR3, as DNA: TGTGCCAGCAAGAGAGACCACTACTACGAGCAGTACTTC.

This clone showed up just once. The chain joins TRBV4-3 to TRBJ2-7, with 12 nucleotides matching TRBD1. J was trimmed by 1 base and V by 0 bases; bases with no gene match: 7. Germline values: CDR1 LGHNA, CDR2 YSLEER. CDR3 length: 18 amino acids. CDR3 nucleotides: TGCGCCAGCAGCCAAGATTTGGCGGGACAGGGGGCATCCTACGAGCAGTACTTC. Encoded protein: CASSQDLAGQGASYEQYF.

The chain recombines TRBV5-1 with TRBJ1-5; perhaps TRBD1 as D (6 bases). The germline V gene encodes CDR1 SGHRS and CDR2 YFSETQ. Trimming took 0 bases from V and 5 from J, leaving 15 bases between them. This CDR3 comprises 16 residues. The CDR3 loop is CASSLGGRGADQPQHF. CDR3 DNA: TGCGCCAGCAGCTTGGGGGGGCGCGGTGCCGATCAGCCCCAGCATTTT.

This clone was detected once. The J gene is TRBJ2-1, the V gene TRBV29-1; 10 positions match TRBD2. Trimming at V came to 4 bases and at J to 5 bases, leaving 11 bases not matched to a gene. This CDR3 is built from 16 residues. Germline V gives CDR1 SQVTM, CDR2 ANQGSEA. CDR3 nucleotides: TGCAGCGTTGCCCCCTGGGCTAGCGGGAGCGACAATGAGCAGTTCTTC. It specifies CSVAPWASGSDNEQFF.

The chain has TRBV27 and TRBJ1-2; the D gene is possibly TRBD1 (5 bases). Germline CDR1 reads MNHEY; CDR2 reads SMNVEV (reference sequence). The CDR3 spans 13 residues. Trimming removed 3 bases from V and 6 bases from J, with 11 bases in between. In nucleotides, the CDR3 is TGTGCCAGCAGTTTGGTAGGGGCGGATGGCTACACCTTC. It encodes CASSLVGADGYTF.